This T cell receptor (beta chain) came from a study of T cell changes during pregnancy in multiple sclerosis. Assay used: immunoSEQ multiplex PCR; TCRdb lists only in-frame clones, some missing. The sample lists roughly 40,000 clones, roughly 90% occurring once. The CDR3 extends over 16 amino acids. The ends lost 1 base at V and 6 bases at J; junction bases unmatched: 10. Germline loops: CDR1 SQVTM, CDR2 ANQGSEA. The chain joins TRBV29-1 to TRBJ2-1; 9 bases map to TRBD1. The sample in question was CD8+ T cells from peripheral blood mononuclear cells, obtained in the first trimester of pregnancy. The clonotype originates from a female donor with multiple sclerosis, enrolled in a pregnancy study. DNA for the CDR3: TGCAGCGTTGAAGCCGGGGACAGGGCCCCCTCCAATGAGCAGTTCTTC. Protein product: CSVEAGDRAPSNEQFF.